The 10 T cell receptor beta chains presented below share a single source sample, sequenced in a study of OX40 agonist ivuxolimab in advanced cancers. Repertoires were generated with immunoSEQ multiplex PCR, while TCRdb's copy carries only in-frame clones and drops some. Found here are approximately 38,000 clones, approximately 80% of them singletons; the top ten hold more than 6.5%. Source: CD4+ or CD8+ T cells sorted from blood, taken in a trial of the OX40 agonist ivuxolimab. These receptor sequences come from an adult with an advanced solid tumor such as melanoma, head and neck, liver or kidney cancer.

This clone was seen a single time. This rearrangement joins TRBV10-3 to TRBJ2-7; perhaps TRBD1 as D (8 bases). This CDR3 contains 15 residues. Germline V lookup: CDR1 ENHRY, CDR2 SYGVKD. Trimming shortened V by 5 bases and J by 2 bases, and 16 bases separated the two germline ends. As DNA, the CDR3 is TGTGCCATCAGTCGGGGGGACAGGCTCCCCTACGAGCAGTACTTC. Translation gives CAISRGDRLPYEQYF.

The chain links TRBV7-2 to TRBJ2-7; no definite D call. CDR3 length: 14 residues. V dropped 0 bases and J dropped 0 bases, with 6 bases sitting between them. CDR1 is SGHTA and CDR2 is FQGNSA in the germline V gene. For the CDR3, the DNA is TGTGCCAGCAGCTTAGCGCTTAGCTCCTACGAGCAGTACTTC. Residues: CASSLALSSYEQYF.

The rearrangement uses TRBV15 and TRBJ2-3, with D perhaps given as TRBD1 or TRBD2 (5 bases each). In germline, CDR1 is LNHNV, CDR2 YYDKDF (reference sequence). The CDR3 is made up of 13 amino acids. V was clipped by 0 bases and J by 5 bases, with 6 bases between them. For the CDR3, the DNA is TGTGCCACCAGCAGAGAGGGGGTAGATACGCAGTATTTT. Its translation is CATSREGVDTQYF.

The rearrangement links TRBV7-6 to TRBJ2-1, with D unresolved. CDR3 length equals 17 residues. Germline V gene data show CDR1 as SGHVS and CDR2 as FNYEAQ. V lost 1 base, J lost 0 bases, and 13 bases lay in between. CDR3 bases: TGTGCCAGCAGCTTAGACTCGCCTTTCAGCTCCTACAATGAGCAGTTCTTC. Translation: CASSLDSPFSSYNEQFF.

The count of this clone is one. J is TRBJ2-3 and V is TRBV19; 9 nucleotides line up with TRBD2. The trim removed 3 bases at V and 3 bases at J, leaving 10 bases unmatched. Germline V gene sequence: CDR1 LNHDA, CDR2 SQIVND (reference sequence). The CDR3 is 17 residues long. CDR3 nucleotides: TGTGCCAGTAGTATCAGTGGCGGGAGGGGTTTAACAGATACGCAGTATTTT. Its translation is CASSISGGRGLTDTQYF.

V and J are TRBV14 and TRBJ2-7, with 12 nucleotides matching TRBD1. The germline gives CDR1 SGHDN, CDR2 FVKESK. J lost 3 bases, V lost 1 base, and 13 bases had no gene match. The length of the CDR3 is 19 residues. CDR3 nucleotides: TGTGCCAGCAGCCAAGGATGGGGACAGGGGGCAGAATTGGTCTACGAGCAGTACTTC. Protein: CASSQGWGQGAELVYEQYF.

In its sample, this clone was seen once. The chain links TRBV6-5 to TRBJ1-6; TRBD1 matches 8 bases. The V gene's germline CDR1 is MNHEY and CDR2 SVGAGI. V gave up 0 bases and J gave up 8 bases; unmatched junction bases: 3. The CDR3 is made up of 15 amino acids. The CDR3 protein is CASSYSDRADSPLHF. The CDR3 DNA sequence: TGTGCCAGCAGTTACTCGGACAGGGCGGATTCACCCCTCCACTTT.

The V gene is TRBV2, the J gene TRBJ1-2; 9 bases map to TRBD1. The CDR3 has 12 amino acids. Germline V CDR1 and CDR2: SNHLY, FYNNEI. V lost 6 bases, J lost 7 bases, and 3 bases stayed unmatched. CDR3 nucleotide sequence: TGTGCCAGCAGGCAACAGGGGGCTGGCTACACCTTC. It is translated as CASRQQGAGYTF.

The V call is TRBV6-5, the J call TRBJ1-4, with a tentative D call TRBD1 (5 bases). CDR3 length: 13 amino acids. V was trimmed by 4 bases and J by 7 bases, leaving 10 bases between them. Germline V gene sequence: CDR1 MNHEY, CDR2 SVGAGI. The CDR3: CASSSGWGEKLFF. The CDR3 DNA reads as TGTGCCAGCAGTTCAGGGTGGGGTGAAAAACTGTTTTTT.

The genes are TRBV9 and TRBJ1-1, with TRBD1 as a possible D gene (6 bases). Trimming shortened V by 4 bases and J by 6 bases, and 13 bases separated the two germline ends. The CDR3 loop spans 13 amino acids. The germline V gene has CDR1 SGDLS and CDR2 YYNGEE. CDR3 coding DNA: TGTGCCAGCAGCTTGGGGGGCGACGCTGAAGCTTTCTTT. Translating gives CASSLGGDAEAFF.